Each of the 8 T cell receptor beta chains below was sequenced from the same sample in a study of CD8 T cells in ankylosing spondylitis. One entry per CDR3 protein, called by TCRdb with MiXCR from the 5' RACE reads. The sample includes a few hundred thousand distinct CDR3 sequences, roughly a tenth of them seen just once. Specimen: blood, either unsorted or a sorted T cell fraction (not recorded which). Receptors were obtained from a male donor with ankylosing spondylitis or in good health (not recorded which).

The sample holds many counts of this clonotype. This chain connects TRBV20-1 to TRBJ2-1; 14 bases line up with TRBD2. CDR3 length: 14 residues. After removal of 6 bases from V and 9 bases from J, the junction contained 7 bases not matched to a gene. Germline CDR1 DFQATT, CDR2 SNEGSKA (reference sequence). The CDR3: CSARGLAGDPEQFF. CDR3 nucleotides: TGCAGTGCCCGGGGACTAGCGGGGGACCCTGAGCAGTTCTTC.

This clonotype was seen more than once but under ten times. V gene TRBV5-6 combines with J gene TRBJ2-7; 8 bases map to TRBD2. V shed 4 bases, J shed 3 bases, and the junction held 12 bases outside the gene matches. The CDR3 length is 16 residues. Per germline, CDR1 SGHDT and CDR2 YYEEEE. The CDR3 bases are TGTGCCAGCAGCCCGAGTTTAGCGGGGAGTCTCTACGAGCAGTACTTC. This encodes CASSPSLAGSLYEQYF.

This clonotype was detected ten times or more. This chain uses TRBV5-6 with TRBJ1-5, with 11 bases fitting TRBD1. Germline V gives CDR1 SGHDT, CDR2 YYEEEE. CDR3 length: 16 amino acids. V shed 4 bases, J shed 2 bases, and the junction held 5 bases outside the gene matches. The CDR3 DNA is TGTGCCAGCAGCGCTAGGACAGGGGGCGGCAATCAGCCCCAGCATTTT. Encoded protein: CASSARTGGGNQPQHF. Full variable domain (outside the CDR3, taken from reference TRBV5-6 and TRBJ1-5): DAGVTQSPTHLIKTRGQQVTLRCSPKSGHDTVSWYQQALGQGPQFIFQYYEEEERQRGNFPDRFSGHQFPNYSSELNVNALLLGDSALYLCASSARTGGGNQPQHFGDGTRLSIL.

This sequence joins TRBV20-1 and TRBJ2-1; D might be TRBD1 or TRBD2, each matching 5 bases. CDR1 and CDR2 (germline): DFQATT, SNEGSKA (reference sequence). This CDR3 is 14 amino acids long. Trimming left V 6 bases short and J 3 bases short, with 15 bases between. The CDR3 DNA reads TGCAGTGCGCGCTGGGGACCGAGCTACAATGAGCAGTTCTTC. This encodes CSARWGPSYNEQFF.

This clonotype was detected ten times or more. The rearrangement links TRBV6-1 to TRBJ1-1, with D maybe TRBD1 (5 bases). Germline V gene data show CDR1 as MNHNS and CDR2 as SASEGT. The V gene lost 6 bases and the J gene lost 4 bases, with 18 bases spanning the gap. The CDR3 length is 15 residues. CDR3 sequence: CASSPGTSRGTEAFF. CDR3 coding DNA: TGTGCCAGCAGCCCCGGGACCTCCCGGGGCACTGAAGCTTTCTTT.

This clonotype was observed many times. The J gene is TRBJ2-2, the V gene TRBV20-1; TRBD1 matches 8 bases. CDR1 and CDR2 from the germline V gene are DFQATT and SNEGSKA (reference sequence). This CDR3 has 15 residues. V was clipped by 5 bases and J by 2 bases; unmatched bases: 7. CDR3 sequence reads: CSAQGADRNTGELFF. CDR3 coding DNA: TGCAGTGCTCAGGGGGCGGACAGAAACACCGGGGAGCTGTTTTTT.

For this clonotype: A much larger clone lies one base from this, so it may be a read error. The chain recombines TRBV5-5 with TRBJ1-5, with TRBD1 identical over 8 bases. Germline CDR1 SGHKS, CDR2 YYEKEE (reference sequence). CDR3 size: 15 residues. CDR3 DNA sequence: TGTGCCAGCAGGCCGACAGGGGACCTCAATCACCCCCAGCATTTT. This gives the protein CASRPTGDLNHPQHF.

The chain couples TRBV3-1 to TRBJ2-2; possible D gene TRBD1, 6 bases. V lost 4 bases, J lost 5 bases, and 17 bases lay in between. CDR3 length equals 16 residues. Germline V lookup: CDR1 LGHDT, CDR2 YNNKEL (reference sequence). As DNA, the CDR3 is TGTGCCAGCAGCCGCTCTACAGGGCTTGGAACCGGGGAGCTGTTTTTT. Its translation: CASSRSTGLGTGELFF.